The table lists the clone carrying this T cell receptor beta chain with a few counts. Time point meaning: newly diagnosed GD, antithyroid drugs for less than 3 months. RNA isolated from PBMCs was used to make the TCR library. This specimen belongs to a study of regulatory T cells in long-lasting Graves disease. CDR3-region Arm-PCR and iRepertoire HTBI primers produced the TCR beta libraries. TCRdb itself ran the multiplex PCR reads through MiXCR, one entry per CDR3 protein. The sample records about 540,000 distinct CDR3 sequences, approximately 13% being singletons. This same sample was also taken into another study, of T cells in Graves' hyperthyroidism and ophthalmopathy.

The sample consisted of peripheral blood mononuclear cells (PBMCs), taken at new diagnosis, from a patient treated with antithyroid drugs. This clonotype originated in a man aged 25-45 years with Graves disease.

The CDR3 loop is CATSLYSGSLNTGELFF. In DNA form, the CDR3 reads TGCGCGACGAGCCTTTATAGCGGGAGCCTTAACACCGGGGAGCTGTTTTTT. The chain joins TRBV5-1 to TRBJ2-2; TRBD2 matches 9 bases. Germline-derived CDR1 and CDR2 are SGHRS and YFSETQ. The CDR3 has 17 residues.